The TCR beta chain described here comes from a study of control samples from healthy donors and cancer patients. Method: immunoSEQ multiplex PCR; TCRdb's copy keeps in-frame clones and lacks some. The sample consists of about 77,000 clones, about 92% of them appearing once. The TCR was taken from a woman in her sixties or seventies in good health. Material for sequencing was blood.

CDR3: CASSQAAGSGNTIYF. As DNA, the CDR3 is TGTGCCAGCAGCCAAGCTGCGGGCTCTGGAAACACCATATATTTT. The chain is built from TRBV16 and TRBJ1-3; D call uncertain. Per the germline V gene, CDR1 is KGHSY and CDR2 is FQNENV. V lost 2 bases, J lost 0 bases, and 8 bases lay in between. The CDR3 length is 15 residues.